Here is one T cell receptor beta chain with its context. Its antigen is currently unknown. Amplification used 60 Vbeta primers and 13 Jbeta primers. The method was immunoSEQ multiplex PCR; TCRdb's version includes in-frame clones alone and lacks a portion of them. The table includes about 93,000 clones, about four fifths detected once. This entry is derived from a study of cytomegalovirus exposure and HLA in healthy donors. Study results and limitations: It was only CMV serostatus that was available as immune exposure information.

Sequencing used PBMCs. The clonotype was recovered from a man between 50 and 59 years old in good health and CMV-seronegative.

The CDR3 coding sequence is TGTGCCAGCAGGTTAGCGGGACCCTCCTACAATGAGCAGTTCTTC. Protein sequence: CASRLAGPSYNEQFF. This chain uses TRBV6-5 with TRBJ2-1; the match to TRBD2 covers 8 bases. In germline, CDR1 is MNHEY, CDR2 SVGAGI. V lost 6 bases and J lost 0; bases outside the gene matches: 4. The CDR3 runs to 15 residues.